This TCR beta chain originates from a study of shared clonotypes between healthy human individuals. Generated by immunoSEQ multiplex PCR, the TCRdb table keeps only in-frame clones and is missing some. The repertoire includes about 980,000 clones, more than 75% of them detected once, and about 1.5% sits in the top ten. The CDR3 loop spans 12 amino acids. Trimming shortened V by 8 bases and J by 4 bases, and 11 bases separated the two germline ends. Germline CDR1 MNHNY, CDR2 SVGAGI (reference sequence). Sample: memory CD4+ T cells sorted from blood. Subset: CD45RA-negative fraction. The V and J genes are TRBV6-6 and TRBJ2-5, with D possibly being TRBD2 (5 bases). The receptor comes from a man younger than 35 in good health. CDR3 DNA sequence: TGTGCCAGCGAAAGGGCGGGAGAGACCCAGTACTTC. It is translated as CASERAGETQYF.